A selection of T cell receptor beta chains follows, all from one sample in a study of beta chain features in type 1 diabetes. Data came from immunoSEQ multiplex PCR; TCRdb stores just in-frame clones and leaves some out. This table has approximately 250,000 clones, roughly a quarter appearing once. Sequencing was done on a sample of naive CD4+ T cells from blood. The receptor source for this set is a woman in her thirties with type 1 diabetes. The CDR3 runs from the conserved cysteine through the conserved F or W. D genes are given only for firm matches. Clone size is stated in some rows and not others, as once, few, many or a class when expanded.

j_call v_call clone_size d_call cdr3_aa cdr3_nt
TRBJ2-2 TRBV27 few NA CASTSLPRRELFF TGTGCCAGCACCTCCCTTCCCAGGCGAGAGCTGTTTTTT
TRBJ2-7 TRBV28 few NA CASRVLKGGYEQYF TGTGCCAGCAGGGTACTAAAAGGGGGATACGAGCAGTACTTC
TRBJ1-5 TRBV19 few NA CASSMEGLRDNQPQHF TGTGCCAGTAGTATGGAGGGCCTCCGGGACAATCAGCCCCAGCATTTT
TRBJ2-1 TRBV7-9 NA NA CASSLRTGYNEQFF TGTGCCAGCAGCTTAAGAACAGGGTACAATGAGCAGTTCTTC
TRBJ1-1 TRBV29-1 NA TRBD1 CSAGQVNTEAFF TGCAGCGCGGGACAGGTGAACACTGAAGCTTTCTTT
TRBJ1-2 TRBV30 few NA CAWSVLSQSGYTF TGTGCCTGGAGTGTACTGTCACAGAGTGGCTACACCTTC
TRBJ2-5 TRBV6-1 NA TRBD2 CASSRSGGEETQYF TGTGCCAGCAGCCGAAGCGGGGGGGAAGAGACCCAGTACTTC
TRBJ1-2 TRBV30 few NA CAWSVKTAGPYGYTF TGTGCCTGGAGTGTAAAGACAGCCGGTCCCTATGGCTACACCTTC
TRBJ2-7 TRBV12-5 NA NA CASGLGQAFYSYEQYF TGTGCTAGTGGTTTGGGACAGGCGTTCTACTCCTACGAGCAGTACTTC
TRBJ2-3 TRBV5-4 NA NA CASTGWSTDTQYF TGTGCCAGCACAGGGTGGAGCACAGATACGCAGTATTTT
TRBJ2-5 TRBV28 NA TRBD2 CASSMTSVETQYF TGTGCCAGCAGCATGACTAGCGTGGAGACCCAGTACTTC
TRBJ1-5 TRBV29-1 few NA CSVLSGNRNQPQHF TGCAGCGTTCTATCAGGGAATCGCAATCAGCCCCAGCATTTT
TRBJ2-3 TRBV6-5 NA NA CASSYVGVTPDTQYF TGTGCCAGCAGTTATGTGGGAGTCACGCCAGATACGCAGTATTTT
TRBJ2-5 TRBV9 few NA CASSVGAAETQYF TGTGCCAGCAGCGTAGGAGCGGCAGAGACCCAGTACTTC
TRBJ2-1 TRBV15 NA TRBD2 CATSSGLDGEQFF TGTGCCACCAGCAGCGGACTAGACGGAGAGCAGTTCTTC
TRBJ2-1 TRBV28 few NA CASSLGATYNEQFF TGTGCCAGCAGTTTAGGGGCTACCTACAATGAGCAGTTCTTC
TRBJ1-4 TRBV29-1 few TRBD1 CSVVYGTENEKLFF TGCAGCGTTGTATACGGGACAGAAAATGAAAAACTGTTTTTT
TRBJ1-1 TRBV29-1 NA TRBD1 CSVSDRTEAFF TGCAGCGTTTCGGACAGGACTGAAGCTTTCTTT
TRBJ2-7 TRBV2 NA TRBD1 CASSTGQGSYEQYF TGTGCCAGCAGTACCGGACAGGGGAGTTACGAGCAGTACTTC
TRBJ1-2 TRBV28 NA NA CASNIPGDYGYTF TGTGCCAGCAATATCCCAGGGGACTATGGCTACACCTTC
TRBJ2-2 TRBV7-8 few NA CASSLSDIAGELFF TGTGCCAGCAGCTTAAGTGACATCGCCGGGGAGCTGTTTTTT
TRBJ2-7 TRBV7-9 NA TRBD2 CASSSSSGTSAYEQYF TGTGCCAGCAGCTCTAGCTCCGGGACTAGCGCCTACGAGCAGTACTTC
TRBJ2-1 TRBV6-5 few NA CASRPSSLYNEQFF TGTGCCAGCAGACCCTCTAGCCTCTACAATGAGCAGTTCTTC
TRBJ2-1 TRBV19 NA TRBD2 CASSMGLAGEGFF TGTGCCAGTAGTATGGGACTAGCGGGTGAGGGGTTCTTC
TRBJ2-7 TRBV27 NA NA CASSLRVSGGSSYEQYF TGTGCCAGCAGCCTAAGGGTTAGCGGAGGGAGCTCCTACGAGCAGTACTTC
TRBJ1-2 TRBV27 NA NA CASRFDGDYGYTF TGTGCCAGCCGCTTCGACGGGGACTATGGCTACACCTTC
TRBJ2-7 TRBV5-1 NA NA CASSPGAYEQYF TGCGCCAGCAGCCCGGGGGCCTACGAGCAGTACTTC
TRBJ2-7 TRBV5-4 NA NA CASSLSARGAYEQYF TGTGCCAGCAGCTTGTCAGCCCGCGGAGCCTACGAGCAGTACTTC
TRBJ1-2 TRBV5-1 once NA CASSLAPVSYGYTF TGCGCCAGCAGCTTGGCCCCGGTGAGCTATGGCTACACCTTC
TRBJ2-5 TRBV10-3 few TRBD2 CAAGTSGRAEQETQYF TGTGCCGCAGGGACTAGCGGGAGGGCCGAACAAGAGACCCAGTACTTC
TRBJ2-5 TRBV6-5 NA NA CASSYSGQWTQYF TGTGCCAGCAGTTACTCTGGACAGTGGACCCAGTACTTC
TRBJ1-5 TRBV6-1 few NA CASSEAINQPQHF TGTGCCAGCAGTGAGGCCATTAATCAGCCCCAGCATTTT
TRBJ1-5 TRBV7-2 few NA CASSLARDQPQHF TGTGCCAGCAGCTTAGCGCGAGATCAGCCCCAGCATTTT
TRBJ2-4 TRBV6-6 few NA CASSGDSDIQYF TGTGCCAGCAGTGGGGACTCAGACATTCAGTACTTC
TRBJ2-6 TRBV27 NA NA CASSSPRQSGANVLTF TGTGCCAGCAGTTCCCCTAGGCAATCTGGGGCCAACGTCCTGACTTTC
TRBJ1-2 TRBV5-1 once NA CASSLQNYGYTF TGCGCCAGCAGCTTGCAGAACTATGGCTACACCTTC
TRBJ2-1 TRBV5-1 NA TRBD2 CASSTAPSGSYNEQFF TGCGCCAGCAGCACCGCGCCTAGCGGGAGCTACAATGAGCAGTTCTTC
TRBJ2-7 TRBV4-1 few NA CASSRTSRESYEQYF TGCGCCAGCAGCCGAACCTCCCGGGAGTCCTACGAGCAGTACTTC
TRBJ1-1 TRBV15 NA NA CATSRDHTANTEAFF TGTGCCACCAGCAGAGATCATACTGCTAACACTGAAGCTTTCTTT
TRBJ2-7 TRBV13 NA NA CASSPILSSYEQYF TGTGCCAGCAGCCCCATCCTCAGTTCCTACGAGCAGTACTTC
TRBJ2-7 TRBV5-6 few NA CASSFRQDFEQYF TGTGCCAGCAGCTTTCGACAGGACTTCGAGCAGTACTTC
TRBJ1-4 TRBV4-1 NA TRBD1 CASSQIRQGGKEKLFF TGCGCCAGCAGCCAAATACGACAGGGAGGAAAGGAAAAACTGTTTTTT
TRBJ2-5 TRBV11-2 NA TRBD1 CASSTGTVETQYF TGTGCCAGCAGCACCGGGACAGTTGAGACCCAGTACTTC
TRBJ2-2 TRBV29-1 few NA CSSGGPGELFF TGCAGCTCAGGGGGGCCCGGGGAGCTGTTTTTT
TRBJ2-7 TRBV7-9 NA NA CASSTENYEQYF TGTGCCAGCAGCACCGAGAATTACGAGCAGTACTTC
TRBJ2-5 TRBV10-3 few NA CAISRDNQETQYF TGTGCCATCAGTAGGGACAACCAAGAGACCCAGTACTTC
TRBJ2-7 TRBV30 NA TRBD2 CAWRNPSGRRLREQYF TGTGCCTGGAGAAACCCTAGCGGGAGGAGACTTCGCGAGCAGTACTTC
TRBJ2-1 TRBV5-4 few TRBD2 CASSKWLTSANEQFF TGTGCCAGCAGCAAGTGGTTGACTAGCGCCAATGAGCAGTTCTTC
TRBJ2-6 TRBV4-1 few NA CASSHSWTGSGANVLTF TGCGCCAGCAGCCACTCATGGACTGGCTCTGGGGCCAACGTCCTGACTTTC